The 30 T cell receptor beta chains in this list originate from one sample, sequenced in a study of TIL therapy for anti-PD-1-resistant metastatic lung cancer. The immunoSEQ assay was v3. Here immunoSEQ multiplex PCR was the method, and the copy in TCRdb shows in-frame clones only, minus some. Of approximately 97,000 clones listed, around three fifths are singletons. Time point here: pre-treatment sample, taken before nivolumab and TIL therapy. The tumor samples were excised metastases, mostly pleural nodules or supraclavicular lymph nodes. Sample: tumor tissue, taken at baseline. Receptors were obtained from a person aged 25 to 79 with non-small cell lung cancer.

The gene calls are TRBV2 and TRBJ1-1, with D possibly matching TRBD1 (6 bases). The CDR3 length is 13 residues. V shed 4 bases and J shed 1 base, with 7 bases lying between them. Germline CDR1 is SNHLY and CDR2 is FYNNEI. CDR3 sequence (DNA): TGTGCCAGCAGTGGACAGGCGAACACTGAAGCTTTCTTT. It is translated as CASSGQANTEAFF.

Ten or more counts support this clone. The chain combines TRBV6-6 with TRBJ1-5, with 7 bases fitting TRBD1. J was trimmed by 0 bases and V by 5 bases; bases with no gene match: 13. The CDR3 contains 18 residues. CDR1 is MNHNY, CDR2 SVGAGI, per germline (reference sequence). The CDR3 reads CASSPDRVGDYSNQPQHF. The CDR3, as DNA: TGTGCCAGCAGTCCCGACAGGGTGGGGGATTATAGCAATCAGCCCCAGCATTTT.

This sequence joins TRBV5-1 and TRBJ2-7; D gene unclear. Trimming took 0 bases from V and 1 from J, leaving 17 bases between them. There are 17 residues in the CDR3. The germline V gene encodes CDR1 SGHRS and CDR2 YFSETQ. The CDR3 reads CASSLGRFSQGSYEQYF. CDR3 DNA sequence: TGCGCCAGCAGCTTGGGTCGCTTCAGCCAAGGATCCTACGAGCAGTACTTC.

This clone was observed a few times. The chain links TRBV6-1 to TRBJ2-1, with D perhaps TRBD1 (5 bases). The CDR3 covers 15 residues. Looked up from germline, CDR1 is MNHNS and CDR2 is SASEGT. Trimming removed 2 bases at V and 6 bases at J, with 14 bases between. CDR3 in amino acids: CASSEITGLGNEQFF. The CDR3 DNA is TGTGCCAGCAGTGAAATCACAGGTCTGGGCAATGAGCAGTTCTTC.

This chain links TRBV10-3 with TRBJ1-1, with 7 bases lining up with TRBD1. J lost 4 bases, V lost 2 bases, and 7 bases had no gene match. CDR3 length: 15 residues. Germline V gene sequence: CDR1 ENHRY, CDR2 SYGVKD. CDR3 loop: CAISENRGGGTEAFF. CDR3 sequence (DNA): TGTGCCATCAGTGAGAACAGGGGCGGAGGCACTGAAGCTTTCTTT.

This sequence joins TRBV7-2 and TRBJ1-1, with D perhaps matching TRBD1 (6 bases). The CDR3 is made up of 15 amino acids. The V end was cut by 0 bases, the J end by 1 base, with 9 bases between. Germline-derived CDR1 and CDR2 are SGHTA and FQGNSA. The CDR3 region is CASSLARTANTEAFF. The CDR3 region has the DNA TGTGCCAGCAGCTTAGCCAGGACAGCGAACACTGAAGCTTTCTTT.

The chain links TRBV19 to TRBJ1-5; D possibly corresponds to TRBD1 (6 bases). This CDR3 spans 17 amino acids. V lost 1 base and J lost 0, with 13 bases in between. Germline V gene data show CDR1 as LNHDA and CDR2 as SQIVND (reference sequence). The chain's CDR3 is CASSIATDRRSNQPQHF. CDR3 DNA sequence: TGTGCCAGTAGTATAGCCACTGACAGGCGTAGCAATCAGCCCCAGCATTTT.

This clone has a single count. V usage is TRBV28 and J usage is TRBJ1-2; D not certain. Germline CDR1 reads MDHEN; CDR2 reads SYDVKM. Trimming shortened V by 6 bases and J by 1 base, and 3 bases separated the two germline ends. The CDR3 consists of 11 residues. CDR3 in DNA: TGTGCCAGCAGGAGTAACTATGGCTACACCTTC. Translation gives CASRSNYGYTF.

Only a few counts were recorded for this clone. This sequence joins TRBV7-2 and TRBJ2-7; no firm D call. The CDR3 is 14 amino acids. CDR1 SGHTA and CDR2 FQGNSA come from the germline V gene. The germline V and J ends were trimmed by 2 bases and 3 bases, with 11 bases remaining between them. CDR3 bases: TGTGCCAGCAGCTTAAAAGACTTGAACTACGAGCAGTACTTC. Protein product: CASSLKDLNYEQYF.

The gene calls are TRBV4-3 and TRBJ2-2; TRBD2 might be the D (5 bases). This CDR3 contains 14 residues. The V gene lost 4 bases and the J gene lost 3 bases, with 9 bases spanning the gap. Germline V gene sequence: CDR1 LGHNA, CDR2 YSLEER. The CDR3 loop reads CASSRNGDTGELFF. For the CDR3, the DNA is TGCGCCAGCAGCCGTAACGGGGACACCGGGGAGCTGTTTTTT.

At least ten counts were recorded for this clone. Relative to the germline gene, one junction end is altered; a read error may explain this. The CDR3 DNA follows: TGTGCTAGCAGCCCGGGACAGGGGATAGATACGCAGTATTTT. Protein sequence: CASSPGQGIDTQYF. The rearrangement uses TRBV7-7 and TRBJ2-3, with 10 positions matching TRBD1. CDR1 and CDR2 from the germline V gene are SSHAT and FNYEAQ (reference sequence). This CDR3 is built from 14 residues.

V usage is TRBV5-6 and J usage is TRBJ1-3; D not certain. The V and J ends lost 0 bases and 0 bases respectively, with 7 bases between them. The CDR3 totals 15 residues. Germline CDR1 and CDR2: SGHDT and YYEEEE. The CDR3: CASSLVAASGNTIYF. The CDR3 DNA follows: TGTGCCAGCAGCTTGGTCGCCGCCTCTGGAAACACCATATATTTT.

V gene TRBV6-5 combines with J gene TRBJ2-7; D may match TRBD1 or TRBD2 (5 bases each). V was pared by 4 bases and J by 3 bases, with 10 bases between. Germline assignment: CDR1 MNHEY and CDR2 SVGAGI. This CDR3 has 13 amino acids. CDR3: CASSSGAFYEQYF. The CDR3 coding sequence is TGTGCCAGCAGTTCCGGGGCCTTCTACGAGCAGTACTTC.

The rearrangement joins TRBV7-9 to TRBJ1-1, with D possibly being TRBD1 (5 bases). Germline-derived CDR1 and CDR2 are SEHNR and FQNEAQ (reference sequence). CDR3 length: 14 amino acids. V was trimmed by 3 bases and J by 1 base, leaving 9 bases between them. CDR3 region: CASSFTGGNTEAFF. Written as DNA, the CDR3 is TGTGCCAGCAGCTTTACAGGAGGGAACACTGAAGCTTTCTTT.

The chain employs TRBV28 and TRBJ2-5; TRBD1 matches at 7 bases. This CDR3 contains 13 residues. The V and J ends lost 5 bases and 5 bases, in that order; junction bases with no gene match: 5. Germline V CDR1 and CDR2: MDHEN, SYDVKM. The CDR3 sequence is CASSRGRLETQYF. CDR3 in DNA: TGTGCCAGCAGTAGGGGGCGGTTGGAGACCCAGTACTTC.

CDR3 sequence (DNA): TGTGCCAGCAGTGAATTAGGGCAGGGAAAAAACATTCAGTACTTC. Translated, it gives CASSELGQGKNIQYF. The genes are TRBV25-1 and TRBJ2-4; TRBD1 is a possible D gene (5 bases). The V end was cut by 1 base, the J end by 4 bases, with 11 bases between. Germline assignment: CDR1 MGHDK and CDR2 SYGVNS. The CDR3 sequence is 15 residues long.

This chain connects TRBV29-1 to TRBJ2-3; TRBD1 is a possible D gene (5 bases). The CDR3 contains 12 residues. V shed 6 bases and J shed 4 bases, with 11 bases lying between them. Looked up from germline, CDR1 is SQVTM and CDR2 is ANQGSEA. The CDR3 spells CSVVQGSDTQYF. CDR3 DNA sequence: TGCAGCGTGGTCCAGGGTTCAGATACGCAGTATTTT.

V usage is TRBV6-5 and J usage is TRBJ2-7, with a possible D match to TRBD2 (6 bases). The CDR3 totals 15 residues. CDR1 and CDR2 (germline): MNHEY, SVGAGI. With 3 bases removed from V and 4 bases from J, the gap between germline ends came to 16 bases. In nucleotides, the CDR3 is TGTGCCAGCAGTTATTGGCCAGGGAGGAATTACGAGCAGTACTTC. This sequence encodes CASSYWPGRNYEQYF.

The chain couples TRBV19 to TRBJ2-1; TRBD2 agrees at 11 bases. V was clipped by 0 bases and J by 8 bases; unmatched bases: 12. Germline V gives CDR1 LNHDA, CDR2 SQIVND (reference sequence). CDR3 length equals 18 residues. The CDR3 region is CASSIDGTDSGRAHEQFF. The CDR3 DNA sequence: TGTGCCAGTAGTATAGATGGGACGGATAGCGGGAGGGCCCATGAGCAGTTCTTC.

Here the CDR3 reads CASSASRTSGAYNEQFF. In DNA, the CDR3 is TGTGCCAGCAGCGCCTCCCGGACTAGCGGCGCCTACAATGAGCAGTTCTTC. The chain recombines TRBV7-3 with TRBJ2-1, with 10 bases lining up with TRBD2. V lost 5 bases and J lost 2; bases outside the gene matches: 9. The CDR3 runs to 17 residues. Germline V gene data show CDR1 as SGHTA and CDR2 as FQGTGA. The full variable domain, completed using reference TRBV7-3 and TRBJ2-1, is GAGVSQTPSNKVTEKGKYVELRCDPISGHTALYWYRQSLGQGPEFLIYFQGTGAADDSGLPNDRFFAVRPEGSVSTLKIQRTERGDSAVYLCASSASRTSGAYNEQFFGPGTRLTVL.

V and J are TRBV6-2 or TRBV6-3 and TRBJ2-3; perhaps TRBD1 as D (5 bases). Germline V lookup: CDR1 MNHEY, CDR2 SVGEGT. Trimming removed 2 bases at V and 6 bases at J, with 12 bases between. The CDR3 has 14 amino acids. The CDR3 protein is CASSYEVAGDTQYF. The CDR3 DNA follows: TGTGCCAGCAGTTACGAGGTAGCAGGGGATACGCAGTATTTT.

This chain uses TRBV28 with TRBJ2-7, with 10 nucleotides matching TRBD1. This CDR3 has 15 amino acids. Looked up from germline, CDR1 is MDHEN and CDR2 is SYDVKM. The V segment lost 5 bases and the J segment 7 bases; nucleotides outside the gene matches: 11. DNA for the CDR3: TGTGCCAGCAGTCCTGGATCGACAGGGGGCGGTGAGCAGTACTTC. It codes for CASSPGSTGGGEQYF.

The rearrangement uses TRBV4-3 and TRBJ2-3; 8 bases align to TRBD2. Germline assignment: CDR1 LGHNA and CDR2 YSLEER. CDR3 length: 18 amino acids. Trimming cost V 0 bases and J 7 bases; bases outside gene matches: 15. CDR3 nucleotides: TGCGCCAGCAGCCAAGAGCCCGGGGGGTGGCGGGAGGCTTATACGCAGTATTTT. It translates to CASSQEPGGWREAYTQYF.

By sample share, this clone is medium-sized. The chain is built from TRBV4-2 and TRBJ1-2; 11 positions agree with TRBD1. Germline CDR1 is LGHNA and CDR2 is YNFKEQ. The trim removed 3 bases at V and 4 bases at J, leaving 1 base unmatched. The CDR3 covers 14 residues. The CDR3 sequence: CASSQGQGGYGYTF. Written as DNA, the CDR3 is TGTGCCAGCAGCCAGGGACAGGGGGGCTATGGCTACACCTTC.

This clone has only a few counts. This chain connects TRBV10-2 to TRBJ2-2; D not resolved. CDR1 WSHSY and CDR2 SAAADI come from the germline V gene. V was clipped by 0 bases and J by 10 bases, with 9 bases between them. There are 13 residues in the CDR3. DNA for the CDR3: TGCGCCAGCAGTGAGTCGAGCAGACTGGAGCTGTTTTTT. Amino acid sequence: CASSESSRLELFF.

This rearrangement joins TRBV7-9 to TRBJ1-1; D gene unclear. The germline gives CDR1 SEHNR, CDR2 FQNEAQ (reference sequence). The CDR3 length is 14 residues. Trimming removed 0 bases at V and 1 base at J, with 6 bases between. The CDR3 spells CASSLAGRNTEAFF. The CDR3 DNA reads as TGTGCCAGCAGCTTAGCAGGCAGGAACACTGAAGCTTTCTTT.

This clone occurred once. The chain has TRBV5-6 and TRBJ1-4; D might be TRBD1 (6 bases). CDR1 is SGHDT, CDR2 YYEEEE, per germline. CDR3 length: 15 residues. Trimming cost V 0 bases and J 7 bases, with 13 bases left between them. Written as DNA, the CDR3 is TGTGCCAGCAGCTTGGGTCAGGGGAGAGGTGAAAAACTGTTTTTT. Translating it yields CASSLGQGRGEKLFF. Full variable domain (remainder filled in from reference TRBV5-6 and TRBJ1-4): DAGVTQSPTHLIKTRGQQVTLRCSPKSGHDTVSWYQQALGQGPQFIFQYYEEEERQRGNFPDRFSGHQFPNYSSELNVNALLLGDSALYLCASSLGQGRGEKLFFGSGTQLSVL.

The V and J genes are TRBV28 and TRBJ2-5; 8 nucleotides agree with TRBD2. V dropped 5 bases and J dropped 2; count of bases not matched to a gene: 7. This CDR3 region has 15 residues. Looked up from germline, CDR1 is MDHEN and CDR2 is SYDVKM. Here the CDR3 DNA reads TGTGCCAGCAGTCCGGGACTAGGCTCGCAAGAGACCCAGTACTTC. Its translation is CASSPGLGSQETQYF.

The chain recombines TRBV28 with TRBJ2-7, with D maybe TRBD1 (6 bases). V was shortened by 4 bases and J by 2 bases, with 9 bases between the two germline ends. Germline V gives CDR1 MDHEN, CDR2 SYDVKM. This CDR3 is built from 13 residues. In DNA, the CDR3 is TGTGCCAGCAGTTCCGGGGACACCTACGAGCAGTACTTC. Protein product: CASSSGDTYEQYF.

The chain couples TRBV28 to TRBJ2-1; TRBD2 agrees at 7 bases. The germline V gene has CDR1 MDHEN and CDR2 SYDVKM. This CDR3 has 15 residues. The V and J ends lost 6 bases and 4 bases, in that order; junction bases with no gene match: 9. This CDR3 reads CASSGAGDGYNEQFF. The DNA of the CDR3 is TGTGCCAGCAGCGGGGCGGGAGATGGATACAATGAGCAGTTCTTC.